This TCR beta chain comes out of a study of regulatory T cells in long-lasting Graves disease. V shed 2 bases, J shed 4 bases, and the junction held 3 bases outside the gene matches. CDR3 length equals 14 residues. The germline gives CDR1 MNHEY, CDR2 SVGAGI. Arm-PCR of CDR3 regions with iRepertoire HTBI primers generated TCR beta libraries. TCRdb used MiXCR to reprocess the multiplex PCR reads, holding one entry per CDR3 protein. The top ten hold 18% of the sample, which has 620,000 or so distinct CDR3 sequences, 15% to 20% seen once. This clonotype was detected many times. Indicated time point: newly diagnosed GD, antithyroid drugs for less than 3 months. PBMC-derived RNA was used for the TCR library. Graves' disease diagnoses followed American Thyroid Association guidelines. The source of the patients was an endocrinology department in Xi'an, China. The data also belong to a second study, concerning T cells in Graves' hyperthyroidism and ophthalmopathy. That study reports: Clinical symptoms, serum thyroxine and TRAb, thyroid ultrasound and orbital computed tomography together formed the diagnostic basis.

The sequence came from a woman aged 30 to 39 with Graves disease. The material was peripheral blood mononuclear cells (PBMCs), obtained at new diagnosis, from a patient treated with antithyroid drugs. This sequence joins TRBV6-5 and TRBJ1-2, with 8 bases fitting TRBD1. The CDR3: CASSYDTGGYGYTF. CDR3 coding DNA: TGTGCCAGCAGTTACGATACAGGGGGCTATGGCTACACCTTC.